This TCR beta chain is from a study of CD8 T cells in Susac syndrome. Study results and caveats: The study recognized that the number of individuals in its TCR sequencing and HLA analysis was relatively small.

Germline V gene data show CDR1 as LNHDA and CDR2 as SQIVND (reference sequence). V lost 5 bases and J 1 base, leaving 8 bases between the germline ends. This CDR3 spans 13 amino acids. The authors sequenced TCR beta from blood CD8+ and CD4+ T cells. Negative isolation was applied to CD8+ and CD4+ T cells, and FACS enrichment was applied to TEMRA cells. RNA, at roughly 0.45 to 1 ug, was reverse transcribed with random hexamers. Across 54 Vbeta and 13 Jbeta, immunoSEQ multiplex PCR amplified TCR beta CDR3. TCRdb re-derived calls from the immunoSEQ multiplex PCR reads in MiXCR, one entry per CDR3 protein. Of approximately 270,000 distinct CDR3 sequences detected, around 95% appear once; the ten largest clones hold about 0.07%. Turning to this clonotype: What it recognizes is unknown.

The genes are TRBV19 and TRBJ1-1; the D is unclear. The sample comprised CD4+ T cells from PBMCs. This clonotype was obtained from a human donor with multiple sclerosis. The CDR3 protein is CASSLRANTEAFF. CDR3 bases: TGTGCCAGTAGTCTGAGGGCGAACACTGAAGCTTTCTTT.